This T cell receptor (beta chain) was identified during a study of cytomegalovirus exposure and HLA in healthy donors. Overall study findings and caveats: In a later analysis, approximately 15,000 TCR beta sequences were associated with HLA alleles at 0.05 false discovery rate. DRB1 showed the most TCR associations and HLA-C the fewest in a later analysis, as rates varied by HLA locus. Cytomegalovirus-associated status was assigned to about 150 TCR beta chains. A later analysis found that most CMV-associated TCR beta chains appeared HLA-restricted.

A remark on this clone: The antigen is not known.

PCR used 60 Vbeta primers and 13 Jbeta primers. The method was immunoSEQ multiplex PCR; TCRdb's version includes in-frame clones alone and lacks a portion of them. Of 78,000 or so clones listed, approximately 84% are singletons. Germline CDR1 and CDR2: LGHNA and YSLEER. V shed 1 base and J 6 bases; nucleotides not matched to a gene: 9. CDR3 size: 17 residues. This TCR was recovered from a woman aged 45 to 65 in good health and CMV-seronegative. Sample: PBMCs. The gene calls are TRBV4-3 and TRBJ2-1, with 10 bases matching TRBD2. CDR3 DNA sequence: TGCGCCAGCAGCCAAGTTGGAGCGGGGGGGCCTGGCAATGAGCAGTTCTTC. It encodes CASSQVGAGGPGNEQFF.